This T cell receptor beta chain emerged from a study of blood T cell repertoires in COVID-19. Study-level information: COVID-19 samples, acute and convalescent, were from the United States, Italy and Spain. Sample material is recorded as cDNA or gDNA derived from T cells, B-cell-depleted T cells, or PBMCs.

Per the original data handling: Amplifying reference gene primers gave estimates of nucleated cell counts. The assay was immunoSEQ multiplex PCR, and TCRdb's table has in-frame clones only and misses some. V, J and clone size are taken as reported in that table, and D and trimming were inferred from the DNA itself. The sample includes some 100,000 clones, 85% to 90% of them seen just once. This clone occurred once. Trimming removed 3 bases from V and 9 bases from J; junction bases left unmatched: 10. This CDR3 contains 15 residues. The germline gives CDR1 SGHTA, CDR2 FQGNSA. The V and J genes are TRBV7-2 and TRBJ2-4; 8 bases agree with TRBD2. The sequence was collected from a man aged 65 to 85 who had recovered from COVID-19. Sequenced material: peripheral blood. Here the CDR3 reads CASSFTGTRSIIQYF. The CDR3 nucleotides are TGTGCCAGCAGCTTCACTGGGACTAGATCAATCATTCAGTACTTC.